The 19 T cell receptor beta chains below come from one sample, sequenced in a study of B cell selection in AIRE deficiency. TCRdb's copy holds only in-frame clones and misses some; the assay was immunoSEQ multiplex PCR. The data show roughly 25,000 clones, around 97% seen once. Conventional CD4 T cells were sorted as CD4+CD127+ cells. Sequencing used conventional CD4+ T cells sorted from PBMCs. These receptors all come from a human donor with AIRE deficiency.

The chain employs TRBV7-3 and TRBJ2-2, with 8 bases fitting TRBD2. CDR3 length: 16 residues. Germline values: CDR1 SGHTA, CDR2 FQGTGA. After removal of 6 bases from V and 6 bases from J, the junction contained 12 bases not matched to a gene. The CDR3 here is CASSSRPSSGPGELFF. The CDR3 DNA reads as TGTGCCAGCAGTTCACGACCCTCTAGCGGGCCCGGGGAGCTGTTTTTT.

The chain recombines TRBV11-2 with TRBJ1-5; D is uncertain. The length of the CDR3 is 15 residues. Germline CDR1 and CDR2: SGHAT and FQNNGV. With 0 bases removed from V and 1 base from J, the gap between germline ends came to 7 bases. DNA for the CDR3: TGTGCCAGCAGCTTAGATTTGGGGAGCAATCAGCCCCAGCATTTT. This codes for CASSLDLGSNQPQHF.

CDR3 in DNA: TGTGCCAGCTCACCGGGACAAACCGGGGAGCTGTTTTTT. This codes for CASSPGQTGELFF. V gene TRBV18 combines with J gene TRBJ2-2; D possibly corresponds to TRBD1 (6 bases). In germline, CDR1 is KGHSH, CDR2 LQKENI. The V end was cut by 3 bases, the J end by 5 bases, with 7 bases between. This CDR3 is built from 13 residues.

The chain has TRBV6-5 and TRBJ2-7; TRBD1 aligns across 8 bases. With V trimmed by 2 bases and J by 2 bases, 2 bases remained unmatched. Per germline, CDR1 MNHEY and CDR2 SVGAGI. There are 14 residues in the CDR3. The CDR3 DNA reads TGTGCCAGCAGTTACGGGACAGGTGCCTACGAGCAGTACTTC. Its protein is CASSYGTGAYEQYF.

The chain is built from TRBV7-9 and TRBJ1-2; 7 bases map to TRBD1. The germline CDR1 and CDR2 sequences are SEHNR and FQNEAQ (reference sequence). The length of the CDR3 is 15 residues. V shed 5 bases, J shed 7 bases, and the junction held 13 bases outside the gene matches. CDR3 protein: CASSPRQGRLGGYTF. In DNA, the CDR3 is TGTGCCAGCAGCCCCCGACAGGGACGATTGGGTGGCTACACCTTC.

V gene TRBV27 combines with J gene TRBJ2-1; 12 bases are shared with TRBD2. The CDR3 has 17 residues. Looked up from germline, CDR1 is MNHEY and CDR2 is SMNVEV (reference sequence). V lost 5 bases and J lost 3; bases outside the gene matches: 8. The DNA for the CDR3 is TGTGCCAGCAGTCCGCCCGGACTAGCGGGATTCTACAATGAGCAGTTCTTC. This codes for CASSPPGLAGFYNEQFF.

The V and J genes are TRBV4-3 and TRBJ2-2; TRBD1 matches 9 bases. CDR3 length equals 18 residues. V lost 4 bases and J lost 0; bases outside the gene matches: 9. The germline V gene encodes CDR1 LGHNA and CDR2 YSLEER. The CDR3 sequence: CASSRGPGQGSNTGELFF. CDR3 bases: TGCGCCAGCAGCCGCGGACCGGGACAGGGATCGAACACCGGGGAGCTGTTTTTT.

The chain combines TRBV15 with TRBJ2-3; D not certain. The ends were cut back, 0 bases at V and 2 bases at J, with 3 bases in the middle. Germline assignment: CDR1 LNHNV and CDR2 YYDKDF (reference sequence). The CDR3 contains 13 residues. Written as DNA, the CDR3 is TGTGCCACCAGCAGAGAATTCACAGATACGCAGTATTTT. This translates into CATSREFTDTQYF.

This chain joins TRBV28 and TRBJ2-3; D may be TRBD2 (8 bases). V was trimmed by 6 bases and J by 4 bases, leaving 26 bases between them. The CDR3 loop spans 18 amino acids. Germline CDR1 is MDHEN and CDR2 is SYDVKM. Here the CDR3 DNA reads TGTGCCAGCAGGTTGAGGGGGCTCGGCGGGAGGATCCCAGATACGCAGTATTTT. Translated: CASRLRGLGGRIPDTQYF.

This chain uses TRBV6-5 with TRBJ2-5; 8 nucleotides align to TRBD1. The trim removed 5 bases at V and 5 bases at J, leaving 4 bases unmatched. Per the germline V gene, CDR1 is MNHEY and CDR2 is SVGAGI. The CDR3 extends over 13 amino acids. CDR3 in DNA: TGTGCCAGCAGTCCCAGGGGGCGGGAGACCCAGTACTTC. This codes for CASSPRGRETQYF.

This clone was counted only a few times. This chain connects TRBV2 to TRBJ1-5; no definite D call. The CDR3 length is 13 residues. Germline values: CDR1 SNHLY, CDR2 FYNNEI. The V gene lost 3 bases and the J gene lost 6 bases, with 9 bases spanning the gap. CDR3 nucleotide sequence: TGTGCCAGCAGTGAGAGGGTTAGTCAGCCCCAGCATTTT. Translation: CASSERVSQPQHF.

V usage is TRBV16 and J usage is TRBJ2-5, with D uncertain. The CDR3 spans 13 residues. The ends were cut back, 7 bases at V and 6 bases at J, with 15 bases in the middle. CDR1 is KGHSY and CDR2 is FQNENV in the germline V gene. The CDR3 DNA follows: TGTGCCAGCACCCAGCGTTCGGCTCAGACCCAGTACTTC. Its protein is CASTQRSAQTQYF.

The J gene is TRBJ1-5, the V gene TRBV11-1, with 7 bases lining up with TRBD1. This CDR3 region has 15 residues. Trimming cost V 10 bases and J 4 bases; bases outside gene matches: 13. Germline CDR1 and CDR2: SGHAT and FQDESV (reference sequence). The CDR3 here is CATTSLAQGNQPQHF. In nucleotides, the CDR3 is TGTGCCACCACGTCACTGGCACAGGGGAATCAGCCCCAGCATTTT.

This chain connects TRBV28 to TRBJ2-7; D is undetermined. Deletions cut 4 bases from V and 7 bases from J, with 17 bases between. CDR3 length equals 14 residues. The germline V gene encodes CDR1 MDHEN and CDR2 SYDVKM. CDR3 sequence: CASSYPEPLREQYF. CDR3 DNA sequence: TGTGCCAGCAGTTACCCAGAACCCTTGAGGGAGCAGTACTTC.

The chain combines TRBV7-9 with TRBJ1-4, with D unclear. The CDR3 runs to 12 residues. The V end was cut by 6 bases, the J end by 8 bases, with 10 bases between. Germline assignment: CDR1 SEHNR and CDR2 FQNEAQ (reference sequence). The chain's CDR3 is CASREEGEKLFF. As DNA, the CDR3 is TGTGCCAGCAGGGAGGAAGGGGAAAAACTGTTTTTT. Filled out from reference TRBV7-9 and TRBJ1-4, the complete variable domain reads DTGVSQNPRHKITKRGQNVTFRCDPISEHNRLYWYRQTLGQGPEFLTYFQNEAQLEKSRLLSDRFSAERPKGSFSTLEIQRTEQGDSAMYLCASREEGEKLFFGSGTQLSVL.

The CDR3 DNA is TGTGCCAGCAGCTTATATGACCCCCCACAGGGAAACAAACTGTTTTTT. Translation: CASSLYDPPQGNKLFF. V is TRBV7-2 and J is TRBJ1-4; TRBD1 is a possible D gene (6 bases). Germline V gene sequence: CDR1 SGHTA, CDR2 FQGNSA. The CDR3 runs 16 residues. V gave up 2 bases and J gave up 11 bases, with 21 bases separating them. The whole variable domain, remainder taken from reference TRBV7-2 and TRBJ1-4, is GAGVSQSPSNKVTEKGKDVELRCDPISGHTALYWYRQSLGQGLEFLIYFQGNSAPDKSGLPSDRFSAERTGGSVSTLTIQRTQQEDSAVYLCASSLYDPPQGNKLFFGSGTQLSVL.

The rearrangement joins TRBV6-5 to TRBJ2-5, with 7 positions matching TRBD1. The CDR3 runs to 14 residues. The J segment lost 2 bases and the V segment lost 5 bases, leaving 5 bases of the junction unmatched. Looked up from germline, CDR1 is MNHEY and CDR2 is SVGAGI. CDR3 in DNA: TGTGCCAGCAGTAGGGGGCAGTGGCAAGAGACCCAGTACTTC. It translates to CASSRGQWQETQYF.

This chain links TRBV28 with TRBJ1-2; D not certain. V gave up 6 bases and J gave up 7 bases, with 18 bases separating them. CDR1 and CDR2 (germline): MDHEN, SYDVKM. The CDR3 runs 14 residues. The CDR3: CASSSSGRNSGYTF. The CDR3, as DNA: TGTGCCAGCAGCTCCTCTGGGAGAAATTCTGGCTACACCTTC.

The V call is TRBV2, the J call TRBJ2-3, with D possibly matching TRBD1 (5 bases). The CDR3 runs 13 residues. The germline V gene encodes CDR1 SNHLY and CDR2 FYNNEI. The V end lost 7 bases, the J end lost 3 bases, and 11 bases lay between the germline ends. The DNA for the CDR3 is TGTGCCAGCAAACGTTCAGGGACAGATACGCAGTATTTT. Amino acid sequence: CASKRSGTDTQYF.